The sequence of this T cell receptor beta chain was determined in a study of CXCR3-negative and CXCR3-positive naive CD8 T cells. Naivety in CD8+ T cells corresponded to a CD45RO-CCR7+CD27+CD95- phenotype. Germline V lookup: CDR1 LNHDA, CDR2 SQIVND (reference sequence). The CDR3 extends over 17 amino acids. Whole-study findings and limits: Memory, not naive, CXCR3-negative and CXCR3-positive cells differed in TRBV-TRBJ usage. The TRB CDR3s that CXCR3-positive naive cells carried were more hydrophobic than those of CXCR3-negative naive cells. Comparison of naive subsets found surface CD5 to be comparable, and TCR strength was inferred on the basis of TRB CDR3 properties.

In the case of this clonotype: Antigen unknown.

In preparing the TRB cDNA libraries, 5' RACE with UMI labels was used. TCRdb derives one entry per CDR3 protein from the 5' RACE reads, leaving out DNA. Its table records roughly 59,000 distinct CDR3 sequences. What was sequenced was naive CXCR3+ CD8+ T cells from blood. This sample's subset: CD45RO-CCR7+CD27+CD95- naive CD8+ T cells expressing CXCR3 (TNR3+). This chain joins TRBV19 and TRBJ2-2; TCRdb picks TRBD1, but there is no DNA to check that call. This clonotype originated in a human donor in good health. Some clones in this sample may be carry-over from other donors' samples. CDR3 sequence: CASSPPGGDPNTGELFF.